The rows below give T cell receptor beta chains drawn from one sample of a study of regulatory T cells in long-lasting Graves disease. TCRdb itself ran the multiplex PCR reads through MiXCR, one entry per CDR3 protein. The sample contains 450,000 to 600,000 distinct CDR3 sequences, about 13% of which appear only once. Separately, the same data were catalogued under a study of T cells in Graves' hyperthyroidism and ophthalmopathy.

This specimen consisted of peripheral blood mononuclear cells (PBMCs), obtained at new diagnosis, from a patient treated with antithyroid drugs. The receptor source for this set is a man younger than 40 with Graves disease. The CDR3 runs from the conserved cysteine through the conserved F or W. D genes are given only for firm matches. Only some rows state a clone size, as once, few, many or a class for expanded clones.

j_gene: TRBJ1-1; d_gene: .; abundance: few; v_gene: TRBV27; CDR3aa: CASSLYGGAGGNTEAFF; CDR3nt: TGTGCCAGCAGTTTATATGGGGGCGCGGGAGGGAACACTGAAGCTTTCTTT
j_gene: TRBJ2-7; d_gene: .; abundance: few; v_gene: TRBV30; CDR3aa: CARSPNYEQYF; CDR3nt: TGTGCCCGGAGCCCAAACTACGAGCAGTACTTC
j_gene: TRBJ2-7; d_gene: TRBD2; abundance: few; v_gene: TRBV5-1; CDR3aa: CASSSTSGSIYEQYF; CDR3nt: TGCGCCAGCAGCAGTACTAGCGGGAGCATCTACGAGCAGTACTTC
j_gene: TRBJ2-5; d_gene: TRBD2; abundance: .; v_gene: TRBV5-4; CDR3aa: CASSSPRGLAGQETQYF; CDR3nt: TGTGCCAGCAGCTCACCCCGAGGACTAGCGGGACAAGAGACCCAGTACTTC
j_gene: TRBJ2-3; d_gene: .; abundance: .; v_gene: TRBV19; CDR3aa: CASSIVFRDAPDTQYF; CDR3nt: TGTGCCAGTAGTATAGTTTTCCGAGACGCCCCAGATACGCAGTATTTT
j_gene: TRBJ1-5; d_gene: .; abundance: .; v_gene: TRBV19; CDR3aa: CASSILGNQPQHF; CDR3nt: TGTGCCAGTAGTATTCTGGGGAATCAGCCCCAGCATTTT
j_gene: TRBJ1-2; d_gene: .; abundance: many; v_gene: TRBV5-1; CDR3aa: CASSSWRPGHHYGYTF; CDR3nt: TGCGCCAGCAGCTCTTGGAGACCGGGACATCACTATGGCTACACCTTC
j_gene: TRBJ1-1; d_gene: .; abundance: many; v_gene: TRBV29-1; CDR3aa: CSVDGRGWAEAFF; CDR3nt: TGCAGCGTTGACGGCAGGGGTTGGGCTGAAGCTTTCTTT
j_gene: TRBJ1-5; d_gene: .; abundance: many; v_gene: TRBV6-2/TRBV6-3; CDR3aa: CASSELQPQHF; CDR3nt: TGTGCCAGCAGTGAATTACAGCCCCAGCATTTT
j_gene: TRBJ2-3; d_gene: TRBD2; abundance: many; v_gene: TRBV11-3; CDR3aa: CASSPGVAGDHTQYF; CDR3nt: TGTGCCAGCAGCCCCGGGGTAGCGGGGGATCATACGCAGTATTTT
j_gene: TRBJ2-4; d_gene: .; abundance: few; v_gene: TRBV20-1; CDR3aa: CSAGTLAKNIQYF; CDR3nt: TGCAGTGCTGGTACCCTAGCCAAAAACATTCAGTACTTC